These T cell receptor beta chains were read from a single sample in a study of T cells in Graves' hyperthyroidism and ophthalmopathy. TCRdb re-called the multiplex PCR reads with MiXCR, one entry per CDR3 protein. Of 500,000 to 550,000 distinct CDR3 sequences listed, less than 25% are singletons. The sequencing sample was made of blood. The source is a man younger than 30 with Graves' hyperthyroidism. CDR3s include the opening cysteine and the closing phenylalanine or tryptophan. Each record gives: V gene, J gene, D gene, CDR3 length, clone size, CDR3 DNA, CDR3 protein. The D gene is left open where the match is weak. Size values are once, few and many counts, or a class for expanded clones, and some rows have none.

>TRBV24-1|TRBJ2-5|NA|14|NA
TGTGCCGCCAGTGATTCTCCCGAGCTGCCCGTCCAGTACTTC
CAASDSPELPVQYF
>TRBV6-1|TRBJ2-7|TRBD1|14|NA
TGTGCCAGCAGGATGGGACAGGGGATAGGCGAGCAGTACTTC
CASRMGQGIGEQYF
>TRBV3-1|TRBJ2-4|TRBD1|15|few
TGTGCCAGCAGCCAAGATATACAGGGGGGACACATTCAGTACTTC
CASSQDIQGGHIQYF
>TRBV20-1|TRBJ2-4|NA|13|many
TGCAGTGCTCGAGTTTTAGCCAAAAACATTCAGTACTTC
CSARVLAKNIQYF
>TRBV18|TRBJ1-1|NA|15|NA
TGTGCCAGCTCACCAGTCGGCAGGGCGGGCACTGAAGCTTTCTTT
CASSPVGRAGTEAFF
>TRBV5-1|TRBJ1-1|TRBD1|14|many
TGCGCCAGCAGACGGGCAGGGGGGGACGGTGAAGCTTTCTTT
CASRRAGGDGEAFF
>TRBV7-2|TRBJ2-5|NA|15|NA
TGTGCCAGCAGCTTAGATCGACAGATCCAAGAGACCCAGTACTTC
CASSLDRQIQETQYF
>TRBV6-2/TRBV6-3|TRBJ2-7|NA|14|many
TGTGCCAGCAGTTACGGGACATCCTCCTACGAGCAGTACTTC
CASSYGTSSYEQYF
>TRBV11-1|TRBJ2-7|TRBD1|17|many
TGTGCCAGCAGCTTAGCCTTTTCGGGACAGAGCGCCTACGAGCAGTACTTC
CASSLAFSGQSAYEQYF
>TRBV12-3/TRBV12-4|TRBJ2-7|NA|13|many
TGTGCCAGCAGACGACAGACTTACTACGAGCAGTACTTC
CASRRQTYYEQYF
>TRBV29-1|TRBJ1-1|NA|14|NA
TGCAGCGTTTCGACTGGGATGGGTGGAACTGAAGCTTTCTTT
CSVSTGMGGTEAFF
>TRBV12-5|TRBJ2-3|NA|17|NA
TGTGCTAGCGCATCCTTTGGGGGCGCAGATTATACAGATACGCAGTATTTT
CASASFGGADYTDTQYF
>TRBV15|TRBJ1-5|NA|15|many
TGTGCCACCAGCAGAGAGGGGGACACCTCGCAGCCCCAGCATTTT
CATSREGDTSQPQHF
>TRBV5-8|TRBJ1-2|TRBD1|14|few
TGTGCCAGCAGCCCCGGACAGGCCTTCTATGGCTACACCTTC
CASSPGQAFYGYTF
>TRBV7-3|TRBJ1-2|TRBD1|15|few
TGTGCCAGCAGCTTAACTCCAGGGGGGATCTATGGCTACACCTTC
CASSLTPGGIYGYTF